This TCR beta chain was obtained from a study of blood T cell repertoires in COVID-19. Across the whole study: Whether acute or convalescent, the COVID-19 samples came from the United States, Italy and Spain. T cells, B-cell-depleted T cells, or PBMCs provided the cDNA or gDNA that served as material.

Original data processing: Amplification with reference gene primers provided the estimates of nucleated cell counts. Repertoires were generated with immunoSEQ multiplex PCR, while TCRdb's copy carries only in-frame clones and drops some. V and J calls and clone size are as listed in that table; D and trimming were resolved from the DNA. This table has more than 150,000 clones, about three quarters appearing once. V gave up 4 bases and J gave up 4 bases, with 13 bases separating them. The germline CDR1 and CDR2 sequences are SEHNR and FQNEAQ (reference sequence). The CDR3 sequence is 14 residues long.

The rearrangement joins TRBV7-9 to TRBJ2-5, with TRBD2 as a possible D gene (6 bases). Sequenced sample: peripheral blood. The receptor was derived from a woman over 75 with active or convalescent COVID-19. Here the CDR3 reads CASSSLGGGETQYF. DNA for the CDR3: TGTGCCAGCAGCTCGCTGGGGGGAGGAGAGACCCAGTACTTC.